This TCR beta chain emerged from a study of CD4 T cells in relation to SARS-CoV-2 and coronaviruses. V was clipped by 1 base and J by 3 bases, with 6 bases between them. This CDR3 has 14 amino acids. Looked up from germline, CDR1 is MGHDK and CDR2 is SYGVNS. Data came from immunoSEQ multiplex PCR; TCRdb stores just in-frame clones and leaves some out. The profile shows more than 25,000 clones, around two thirds of them singletons. Details on this clone: Its antigen is still unknown.

CD4+ T cells from unexposed donors were obtained before the COVID-19 pandemic (2011-2018). The cells were cultured for around ten days before CD4+ T cells were isolated. Unexposed-donor CD4+ T cells were probed with SARS-CoV-2 S/N and four cold-coronavirus spikes, cells permitting. The chain uses TRBV25-1 and TRBJ1-4, with D uncertain. Sequenced: CD4+ T cells from PBMCs, cultured in vitro. The TCR was taken from a human donor in good health. The CDR3 DNA reads as TGTGCCAGCAGTGAATCAGGCCCTAATGAAAAACTGTTTTTT. Translated, it gives CASSESGPNEKLFF. The variable domain in full, with the rest retrieved from reference TRBV25-1 and TRBJ1-4, is EADIYQTPRYLVIGTGKKITLECSQTMGHDKMYWYQQDPGMELHLIHYSYGVNSTEKGDLSSESTVSRIRTEHFPLTLESARPSHTSQYLCASSESGPNEKLFFGSGTQLSVL.